Below are 30 T cell receptor beta chains sequenced from a single sample in a study of shared clonotypes between healthy human individuals. TCRdb's table, derived via immunoSEQ multiplex PCR, lists solely in-frame clones and lacks some. The sample consists of approximately 530,000 clones, approximately 94% of them appearing once. Material: naive CD4+ T cells sorted from blood. Subset here: CD45RA+ positively selected. These receptors originate from a woman in her twenties or thirties in good health.

The chain combines TRBV4-1 with TRBJ2-7, with 9 nucleotides matching TRBD1. The CDR3 has 15 residues. V was clipped by 0 bases and J by 4 bases; unmatched bases: 4. The germline CDR1 and CDR2 sequences are MGHRA and YSYEKL. CDR3 sequence reads: CASSQDNGQGYEQYF. In DNA form, the CDR3 reads TGCGCCAGCAGCCAAGATAACGGACAGGGGTACGAGCAGTACTTC.

The chain uses TRBV10-3 and TRBJ2-3, with TRBD2 matching over 9 bases. Germline loops: CDR1 ENHRY, CDR2 SYGVKD. The length of the CDR3 is 13 residues. With 10 bases clipped from V and 4 bases from J, the junction kept 6 bases outside the gene matches. CDR3 sequence reads: CATGLAVPDTQYF. The CDR3 region has the DNA TGTGCCACGGGACTAGCTGTTCCAGATACGCAGTATTTT.

The CDR3 sequence: CASSVGQNQPQHF. CDR3 DNA: TGTGCCAGCAGCGTAGGACAGAATCAGCCCCAGCATTTT. The chain combines TRBV2 with TRBJ1-5; possible D gene TRBD1, 6 bases. The CDR3 is made up of 13 amino acids. Germline-derived CDR1 and CDR2 are SNHLY and FYNNEI. The germline V and J ends were trimmed by 6 bases and 4 bases, with 10 bases remaining between them.

The V and J genes are TRBV29-1 and TRBJ2-1; either TRBD1 or TRBD2 may supply D (5 bases each). The CDR3 length is 13 residues. The V gene lost 5 bases and the J gene lost 5 bases, with 13 bases spanning the gap. Germline-derived CDR1 and CDR2 are SQVTM and ANQGSEA. The CDR3 reads CSVSGTTNNEQFF. The CDR3 DNA reads TGCAGCGTTTCCGGGACCACGAACAATGAGCAGTTCTTC.

The chain carries TRBV5-1 and TRBJ1-2; 7 nucleotides align to TRBD1. Germline-derived CDR1 and CDR2 are SGHRS and YFSETQ. The CDR3 sequence is 15 residues long. V lost 4 bases to trimming and J lost 7 bases; unmatched junction nucleotides: 13. In DNA, the CDR3 is TGCGCCAGCAGCCCATGGCCTGGACAGGTCAGTGGCTACACCTTC. This translates into CASSPWPGQVSGYTF.

V usage is TRBV7-9 and J usage is TRBJ2-3; 10 nucleotides match TRBD2. CDR1 and CDR2 (germline): SEHNR, FQNEAQ (reference sequence). The CDR3 runs to 17 residues. Unmatched junction bases numbered 12, after V lost 5 bases and J lost 4 bases. CDR3 in amino acids: CASSQRGLAGVADTQYF. CDR3 in DNA: TGTGCCAGCAGCCAAAGGGGGCTAGCGGGAGTGGCAGATACGCAGTATTTT.

This chain uses TRBV6-5 with TRBJ2-7, with 8 bases that match TRBD1. The CDR3 length is 16 residues. With 2 bases clipped from V and 0 bases from J, the junction kept 6 bases outside the gene matches. The germline V gene encodes CDR1 MNHEY and CDR2 SVGAGI. The CDR3 loop is CASSYRGTGGSYEQYF. The CDR3 bases are TGTGCCAGCAGTTACCGGGGAACAGGGGGCTCCTACGAGCAGTACTTC.

The V gene is TRBV28, the J gene TRBJ1-1; D gene ambiguous. The length of the CDR3 is 17 residues. The ends were cut back, 7 bases at V and 6 bases at J, with 27 bases in the middle. CDR1 MDHEN and CDR2 SYDVKM come from the germline V gene. In DNA, the CDR3 is TGTGCCAGCACCCGGGGTCGGTTCGTGGGAGGTGCGGCTGAAGCTTTCTTT. This translates into CASTRGRFVGGAAEAFF. Using reference TRBV28 and TRBJ1-1 for the parts outside the CDR3, the full variable domain is DVKVTQSSRYLVKRTGEKVFLECVQDMDHENMFWYRQDPGLGLRLIYFSYDVKMKEKGDIPEGYSVSREKKERFSLILESASTNQTSMYLCASTRGRFVGGAAEAFFGQGTRLTVV.

The chain joins TRBV5-1 to TRBJ1-4; 12 positions match TRBD1. CDR3 length equals 18 residues. Looked up from germline, CDR1 is SGHRS and CDR2 is YFSETQ. V trimming: 4 bases; J trimming: 7 bases; junction bases outside the gene matches: 14. Here the CDR3 reads CASSPGQGASSGSEKLFF. The CDR3 coding sequence is TGCGCCAGCAGCCCGGGACAGGGGGCATCGTCGGGGAGTGAAAAACTGTTTTTT.

The chain carries TRBV27 and TRBJ1-2, with D possibly TRBD1 on 5 matching bases. Trimming left V 5 bases short and J 0 bases short, with 7 bases between. The CDR3 covers 13 residues. From germline, CDR1 is MNHEY and CDR2 SMNVEV (reference sequence). The CDR3 protein is CASSGGANYGYTF. The CDR3 nucleotides read TGTGCCAGCAGTGGAGGGGCTAACTATGGCTACACCTTC.

The chain recombines TRBV29-1 with TRBJ2-5; D is uncertain. CDR1 is SQVTM, CDR2 ANQGSEA, per germline. This CDR3 spans 13 amino acids. Trimming took off 4 bases at V and 1 base at J, with 10 bases between the two ends. CDR3 region: CSVVFRSQETQYF. CDR3 nucleotides: TGCAGCGTTGTTTTCAGGAGCCAAGAGACCCAGTACTTC.

The chain carries TRBV29-1 and TRBJ2-7; D call uncertain. Trimming left V 7 bases short and J 3 bases short, with 13 bases between. Germline V CDR1 and CDR2: SQVTM, ANQGSEA. The CDR3 extends over 12 amino acids. The DNA of the CDR3 is TGCAGCGCCCTCTTGCTGGGCTACGAGCAGTACTTC. As protein: CSALLLGYEQYF.

The chain is built from TRBV7-2 and TRBJ2-1; TRBD2 matches 7 bases. Per germline, CDR1 SGHTA and CDR2 FQGNSA. V shed 5 bases, J shed 5 bases, and the junction held 12 bases outside the gene matches. The CDR3 runs to 16 residues. The CDR3 protein is CASSPGWRGGNNEQFF. In nucleotides, the CDR3 is TGTGCCAGCAGCCCGGGATGGCGCGGGGGAAACAATGAGCAGTTCTTC.

DNA for the CDR3: TGTGCCAGCAGGGATTTGGCGGGTGCATCCGCTGGCTACACCTTC. It codes for CASRDLAGASAGYTF. This chain uses TRBV6-1 with TRBJ1-2; D is unclear. This CDR3 is 15 amino acids long. The V and J ends lost 6 bases and 7 bases respectively, with 21 bases between them. The germline CDR1 and CDR2 sequences are MNHNS and SASEGT.

The chain combines TRBV10-3 with TRBJ2-1, with a tentative D call TRBD2 (5 bases). Trimming cost V 4 bases and J 4 bases, with 11 bases left between them. The CDR3 sequence is 14 residues long. The germline V gene encodes CDR1 ENHRY and CDR2 SYGVKD. The CDR3 sequence is CAISGSVAYNEQFF. Here the CDR3 DNA reads TGTGCCATCAGTGGTAGCGTGGCATACAATGAGCAGTTCTTC.

The chain is built from TRBV19 and TRBJ2-7; TRBD1 agrees at 8 bases. This CDR3 is 15 amino acids long. V lost 4 bases and J lost 0; bases outside the gene matches: 5. Germline CDR1 reads LNHDA; CDR2 reads SQIVND (reference sequence). CDR3 DNA: TGTGCCAGTAGTACAAGGACAGGGTCCTCCTACGAGCAGTACTTC. Its protein is CASSTRTGSSYEQYF.

The V call is TRBV13, the J call TRBJ2-7; no definite D call. This CDR3 comprises 16 residues. The germline V and J ends were trimmed by 5 bases and 6 bases, with 23 bases remaining between them. The germline V gene has CDR1 PRHDT and CDR2 FYEKMQ (reference sequence). The CDR3 spells CASSRYKGPSDTEQYF. The CDR3 nucleotides are TGTGCCAGCAGCCGCTACAAAGGTCCGTCTGACACCGAGCAGTACTTC.

The genes are TRBV6-5 and TRBJ2-1; D remains ambiguous. Germline V gene data show CDR1 as MNHEY and CDR2 as SVGAGI. This CDR3 comprises 15 residues. Trimming removed 5 bases at V and 0 bases at J, with 11 bases between. DNA of the CDR3: TGTGCCAGCAGTCCCGTCTCTAGCTCCTACAATGAGCAGTTCTTC. It specifies CASSPVSSSYNEQFF.

The chain joins TRBV4-1 to TRBJ2-3; 8 bases fit TRBD1. The CDR3 has 17 residues. Germline CDR1 is MGHRA and CDR2 is YSYEKL. V shed 5 bases, J shed 2 bases, and the junction held 12 bases outside the gene matches. As DNA, the CDR3 is TGCGCCAGCAGCGTAATCCCGCAGGGGGCGCCCACAGATACGCAGTATTTT. This translates into CASSVIPQGAPTDTQYF.

The V call is TRBV11-2, the J call TRBJ1-2; D not resolved. Germline assignment: CDR1 SGHAT and CDR2 FQNNGV. This CDR3 is built from 14 residues. Trimming stripped 5 bases from V and 4 bases from J, with 14 bases between. CDR3 amino acids: CASSPRWGPYGYTF. As DNA, the CDR3 is TGTGCCAGCAGCCCGAGGTGGGGTCCCTATGGCTACACCTTC.

This rearrangement joins TRBV12-5 to TRBJ1-1, with 7 bases aligning to TRBD1. The CDR3 sequence is 13 residues long. V shed 3 bases, J shed 5 bases, and the junction held 3 bases outside the gene matches. In germline, CDR1 is LGHNT, CDR2 FRNRAP. The CDR3: CASGLQGWTEAFF. The CDR3 region has the DNA TGTGCTAGTGGTTTACAGGGGTGGACTGAAGCTTTCTTT.

J is TRBJ1-1 and V is TRBV28; the match to TRBD1 covers 10 bases. The CDR3 contains 14 residues. Looked up from germline, CDR1 is MDHEN and CDR2 is SYDVKM. The trim removed 4 bases at V and 6 bases at J, leaving 5 bases unmatched. The CDR3, as DNA: TGTGCCAGCAGTTCCGGGACAGGGGCCGCTGAAGCTTTCTTT. Its protein is CASSSGTGAAEAFF.

The rearrangement uses TRBV15 and TRBJ1-3; 10 positions agree with TRBD1. The length of the CDR3 is 18 residues. The germline V gene encodes CDR1 LNHNV and CDR2 YYDKDF (reference sequence). The junction had 9 bases not matched to a gene; V was cut back by 0 bases and J by 4 bases. CDR3 amino acids: CATSRDPQTGGLGNTIYF. CDR3 coding DNA: TGTGCCACCAGCAGAGATCCTCAGACAGGGGGCTTGGGAAACACCATATATTTT.

This clone was observed once. The chain uses TRBV4-2 and TRBJ1-1, with D unclear. Per the germline V gene, CDR1 is LGHNA and CDR2 is YNFKEQ. Trimming removed 0 bases from V and 1 base from J, with 12 bases in between. The CDR3 covers 16 residues. CDR3 protein: CASSQDTVRRNTEAFF. CDR3 DNA: TGTGCCAGCAGCCAAGATACGGTTCGTAGGAACACTGAAGCTTTCTTT.

The chain links TRBV6-5 to TRBJ1-6, with D uncertain. Trimming left V 0 bases short and J 7 bases short, with 13 bases between. Germline loops: CDR1 MNHEY, CDR2 SVGAGI. The CDR3 sequence is 16 residues long. As DNA, the CDR3 is TGTGCCAGCAGTTACTCGTCCTCCCGTGGGAATTCACCCCTCCACTTT. This translates into CASSYSSSRGNSPLHF.

V gene TRBV28 combines with J gene TRBJ2-1, with TRBD1 matching over 9 bases. CDR1 and CDR2 from the germline V gene are MDHEN and SYDVKM. The CDR3 runs 18 residues. V shed 5 bases and J 4 bases; nucleotides not matched to a gene: 15. The CDR3 sequence: CASSPWGLGTGRYNEQFF. The CDR3 DNA reads TGTGCCAGCAGTCCCTGGGGGTTGGGGACAGGGAGATACAATGAGCAGTTCTTC. The entire variable domain, with the rest obtained from reference TRBV28 and TRBJ2-1, is as follows: DVKVTQSSRYLVKRTGEKVFLECVQDMDHENMFWYRQDPGLGLRLIYFSYDVKMKEKGDIPEGYSVSREKKERFSLILESASTNQTSMYLCASSPWGLGTGRYNEQFFGPGTRLTVL.

The chain uses TRBV6-1 and TRBJ2-7; D call uncertain. Germline-derived CDR1 and CDR2 are MNHNS and SASEGT. V gave up 6 bases and J gave up 7 bases, with 16 bases separating them. The CDR3 loop spans 13 amino acids. The CDR3: CASSEREWREQYF. The CDR3 bases are TGTGCCAGCAGCGAGCGTGAATGGCGTGAGCAGTACTTC.

The chain employs TRBV7-8 and TRBJ2-7, with D uncertain. Trimming shortened V by 5 bases and J by 2 bases, and 16 bases separated the two germline ends. Germline CDR1 is SGHVS and CDR2 is FQNEAQ. The CDR3 is 15 residues long. This CDR3 is CASSARRLDPYEQYF. The DNA of the CDR3 is TGTGCCAGCAGCGCGCGTCGACTGGATCCCTACGAGCAGTACTTC.

The rearrangement joins TRBV4-1 to TRBJ2-1; D not certain. Trimming left V 5 bases short and J 6 bases short, with 14 bases between. The length of the CDR3 is 14 residues. Germline V gives CDR1 MGHRA, CDR2 YSYEKL. The CDR3 reads CASSNHQDRNEQFF. The CDR3 DNA reads as TGCGCCAGCAGCAACCACCAGGACCGCAATGAGCAGTTCTTC.

CDR3 sequence (DNA): TGTGCCAGTAGTATTAGCGGGGGGCAAACCAAAAACATTCAGTACTTC. Protein: CASSISGGQTKNIQYF. The rearrangement joins TRBV19 to TRBJ2-4; 10 nucleotides match TRBD2. Germline CDR1 reads LNHDA; CDR2 reads SQIVND (reference sequence). J gave up 2 bases and V 3 bases, and 4 bases lay outside the gene matches. This CDR3 spans 16 amino acids.